This T cell receptor (beta chain) was sequenced for a study of T cell clones after liver transplantation. The study's findings and limits: Small, mixed patient groups and varying post-transplant times limit these conclusions.

With regard to this clone: Antigen specificity is unknown.

The CDR3 has 13 amino acids. Germline V gives CDR1 SGHTA, CDR2 FQGNSA. V was trimmed by 3 bases and J by 3 bases, leaving 8 bases between them. Libraries were prepared by immunoSEQ multiplex PCR; TCRdb keeps only in-frame clonotypes and omits some of them. The table records about 75,000 clones, approximately 80% of them present only once. This sequence joins TRBV7-2 and TRBJ1-1, with D hard to call. This specimen was CD4+ T cells from blood, taken less than 50 months after liver transplant. This TCR was recovered from a human patient who received a liver transplant. Certain T cells may be donor cells from the graft. CDR3: CASSFEGYTEAFF. The CDR3 DNA sequence: TGTGCCAGCAGCTTCGAAGGATACACTGAAGCTTTCTTT.